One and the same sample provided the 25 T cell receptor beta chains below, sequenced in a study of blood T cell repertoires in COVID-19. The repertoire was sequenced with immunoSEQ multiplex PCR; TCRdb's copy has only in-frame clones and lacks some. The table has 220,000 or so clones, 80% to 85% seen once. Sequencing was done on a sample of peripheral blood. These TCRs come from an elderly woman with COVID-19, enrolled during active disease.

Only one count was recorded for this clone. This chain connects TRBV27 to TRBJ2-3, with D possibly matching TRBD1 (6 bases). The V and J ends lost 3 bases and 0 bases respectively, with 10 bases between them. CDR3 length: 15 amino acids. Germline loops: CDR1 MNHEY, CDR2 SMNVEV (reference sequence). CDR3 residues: CASSFFGTSTDTQYF. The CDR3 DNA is TGTGCCAGCAGTTTCTTCGGGACAAGCACAGATACGCAGTATTTT.

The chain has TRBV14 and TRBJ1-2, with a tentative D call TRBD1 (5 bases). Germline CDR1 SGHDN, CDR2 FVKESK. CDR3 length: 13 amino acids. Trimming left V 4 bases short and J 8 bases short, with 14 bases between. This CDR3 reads CASSLDSLSGYTF. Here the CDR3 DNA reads TGTGCCAGCAGCCTTGACAGTTTATCCGGCTACACCTTC.

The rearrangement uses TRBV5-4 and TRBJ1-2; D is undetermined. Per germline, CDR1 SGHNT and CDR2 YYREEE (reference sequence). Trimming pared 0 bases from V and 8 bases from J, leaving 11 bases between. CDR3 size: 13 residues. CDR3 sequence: CASSLAGIDGYTF. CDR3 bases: TGTGCCAGCAGCTTGGCGGGGATTGACGGCTACACCTTC. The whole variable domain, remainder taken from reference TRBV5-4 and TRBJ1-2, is ETGVTQSPTHLIKTRGQQVTLRCSSQSGHNTVSWYQQALGQGPQFIFQYYREEENGRGNFPPRFSGLQFPNYSSELNVNALELDDSALYLCASSLAGIDGYTFGSGTRLTVV.

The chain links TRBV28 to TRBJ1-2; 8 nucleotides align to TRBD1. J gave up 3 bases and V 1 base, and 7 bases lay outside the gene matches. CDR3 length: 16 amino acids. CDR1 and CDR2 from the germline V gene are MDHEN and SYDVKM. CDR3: CASSLFQPGQDYGYTF. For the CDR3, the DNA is TGTGCCAGCAGTTTATTCCAACCGGGACAGGACTATGGCTACACCTTC.

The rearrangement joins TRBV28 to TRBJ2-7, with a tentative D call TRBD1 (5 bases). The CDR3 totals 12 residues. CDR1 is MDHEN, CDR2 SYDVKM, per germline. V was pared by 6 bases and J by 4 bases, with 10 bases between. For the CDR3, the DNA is TGTGCCAGCAGAACAGGTTCATACGAGCAGTACTTC. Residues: CASRTGSYEQYF.

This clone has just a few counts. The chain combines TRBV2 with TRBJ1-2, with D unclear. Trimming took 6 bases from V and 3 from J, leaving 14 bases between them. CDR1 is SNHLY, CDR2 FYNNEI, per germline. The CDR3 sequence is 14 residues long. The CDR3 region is CASRPRTDYYGYTF. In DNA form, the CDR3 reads TGTGCCAGCAGACCGAGGACGGACTACTATGGCTACACCTTC.

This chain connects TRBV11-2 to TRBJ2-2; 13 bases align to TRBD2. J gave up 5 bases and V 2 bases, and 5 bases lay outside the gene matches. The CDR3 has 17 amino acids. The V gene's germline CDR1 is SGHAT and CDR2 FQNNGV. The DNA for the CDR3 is TGTGCCAGCAGCTTAACTAGCGGGGGGGCGCGGACCGGGGAGCTGTTTTTT. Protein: CASSLTSGGARTGELFF.

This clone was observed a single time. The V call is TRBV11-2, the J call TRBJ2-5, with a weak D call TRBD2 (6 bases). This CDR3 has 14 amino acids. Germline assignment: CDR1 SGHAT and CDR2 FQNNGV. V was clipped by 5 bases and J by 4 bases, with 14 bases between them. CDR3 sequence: CASSLGTLTETQYF. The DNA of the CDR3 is TGTGCCAGCAGCCTGGGGACTCTGACAGAGACCCAGTACTTC.

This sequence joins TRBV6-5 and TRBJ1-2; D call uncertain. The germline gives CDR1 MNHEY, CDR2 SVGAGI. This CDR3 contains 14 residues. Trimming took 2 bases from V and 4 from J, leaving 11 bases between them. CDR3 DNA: TGTGCCAGCAGTTACAGAGGGAGAGGCTATGGCTACACCTTC. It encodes CASSYRGRGYGYTF.

The CDR3 DNA is TGTGCCAGCAGCCCTCCTACACTAAACACTGAAGCTTTCTTT. Translation gives CASSPPTLNTEAFF. This chain links TRBV28 with TRBJ1-1, with D hard to call. CDR3 length: 14 amino acids. From germline, CDR1 is MDHEN and CDR2 SYDVKM. Trimming pared 6 bases from V and 2 bases from J, leaving 13 bases between.

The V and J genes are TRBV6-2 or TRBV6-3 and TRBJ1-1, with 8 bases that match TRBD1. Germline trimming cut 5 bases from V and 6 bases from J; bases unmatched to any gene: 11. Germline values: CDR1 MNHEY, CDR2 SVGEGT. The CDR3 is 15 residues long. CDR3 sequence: CASSPLTGAPPEAFF. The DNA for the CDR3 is TGTGCCAGCAGTCCGCTGACAGGGGCTCCTCCTGAAGCTTTCTTT.

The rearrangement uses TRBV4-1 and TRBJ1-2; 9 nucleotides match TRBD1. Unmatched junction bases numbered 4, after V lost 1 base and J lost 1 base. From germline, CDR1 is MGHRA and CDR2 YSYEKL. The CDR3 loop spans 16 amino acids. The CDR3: CASSQALGQGNYGYTF. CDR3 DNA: TGCGCCAGCAGCCAAGCCTTGGGACAGGGTAACTATGGCTACACCTTC.

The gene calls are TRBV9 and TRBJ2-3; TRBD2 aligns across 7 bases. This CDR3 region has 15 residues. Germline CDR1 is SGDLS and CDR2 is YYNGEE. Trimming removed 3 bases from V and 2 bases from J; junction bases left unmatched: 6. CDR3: CASSGGTTHTDTQYF. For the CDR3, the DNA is TGTGCCAGCAGCGGGGGGACTACACACACAGATACGCAGTATTTT. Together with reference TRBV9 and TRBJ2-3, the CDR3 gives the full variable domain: DSGVTQTPKHLITATGQRVTLRCSPRSGDLSVYWYQQSLDQGLQFLIQYYNGEERAKGNILERFSAQQFPDLHSELNLSSLELGDSALYFCASSGGTTHTDTQYFGPGTRLTVL.

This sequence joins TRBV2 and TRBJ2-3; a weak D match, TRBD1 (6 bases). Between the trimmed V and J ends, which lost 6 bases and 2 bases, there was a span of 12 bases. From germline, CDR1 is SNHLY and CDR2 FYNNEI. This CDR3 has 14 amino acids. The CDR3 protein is CASRPGQITDTQYF. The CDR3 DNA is TGTGCCAGCAGACCCGGACAGATCACAGATACGCAGTATTTT.

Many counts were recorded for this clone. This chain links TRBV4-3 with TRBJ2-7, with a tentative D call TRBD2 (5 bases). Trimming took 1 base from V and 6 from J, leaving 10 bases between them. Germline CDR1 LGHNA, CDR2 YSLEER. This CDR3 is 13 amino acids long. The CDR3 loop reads CASSQGTAGEQYF. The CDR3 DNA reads TGCGCCAGCAGCCAAGGGACGGCGGGCGAGCAGTACTTC.

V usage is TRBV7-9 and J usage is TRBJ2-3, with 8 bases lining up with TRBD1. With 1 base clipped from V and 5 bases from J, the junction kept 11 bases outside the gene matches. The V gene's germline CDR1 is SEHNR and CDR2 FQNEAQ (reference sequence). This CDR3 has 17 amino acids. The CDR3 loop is CASSLGGTGVTLDTQYF. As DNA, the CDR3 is TGTGCCAGCAGCTTAGGGGGGACAGGTGTGACCTTAGATACGCAGTATTTT. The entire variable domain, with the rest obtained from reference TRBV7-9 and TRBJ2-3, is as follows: DTGVSQNPRHKITKRGQNVTFRCDPISEHNRLYWYRQTLGQGPEFLTYFQNEAQLEKSRLLSDRFSAERPKGSFSTLEIQRTEQGDSAMYLCASSLGGTGVTLDTQYFGPGTRLTVL.

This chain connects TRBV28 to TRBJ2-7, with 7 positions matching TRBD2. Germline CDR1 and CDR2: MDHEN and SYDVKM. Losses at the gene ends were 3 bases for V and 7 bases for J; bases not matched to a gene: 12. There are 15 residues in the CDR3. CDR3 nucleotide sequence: TGTGCCAGCAGTTTTGTAGCGGCGGGGGACGGGGAGCAGTACTTC. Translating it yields CASSFVAAGDGEQYF. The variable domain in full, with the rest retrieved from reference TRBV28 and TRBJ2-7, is DVKVTQSSRYLVKRTGEKVFLECVQDMDHENMFWYRQDPGLGLRLIYFSYDVKMKEKGDIPEGYSVSREKKERFSLILESASTNQTSMYLCASSFVAAGDGEQYFGPGTRLTVT.

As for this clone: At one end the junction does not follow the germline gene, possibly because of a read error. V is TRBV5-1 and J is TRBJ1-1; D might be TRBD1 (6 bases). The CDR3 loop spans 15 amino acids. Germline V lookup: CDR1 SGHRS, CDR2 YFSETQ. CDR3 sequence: CASTLEGQKNTEAFF. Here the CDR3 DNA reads TGCGCCAGCACCTTGGAGGGACAAAAGAACACTGAAGCTTTCTTT.

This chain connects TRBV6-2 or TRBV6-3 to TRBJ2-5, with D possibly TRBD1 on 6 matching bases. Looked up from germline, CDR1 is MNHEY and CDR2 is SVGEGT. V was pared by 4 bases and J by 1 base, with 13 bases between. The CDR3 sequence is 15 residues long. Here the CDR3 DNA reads TGTGCCAGCAGTTTGGGGGCTATATTCCAAGAGACCCAGTACTTC. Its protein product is CASSLGAIFQETQYF.

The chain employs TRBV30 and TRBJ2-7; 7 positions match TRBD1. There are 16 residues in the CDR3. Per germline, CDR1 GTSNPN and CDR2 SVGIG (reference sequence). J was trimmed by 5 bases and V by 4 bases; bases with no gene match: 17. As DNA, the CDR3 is TGTGCCTGGAACCTAGGCCTGACAGGGCGAGGAAACGAGCAGTACTTC. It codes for CAWNLGLTGRGNEQYF.

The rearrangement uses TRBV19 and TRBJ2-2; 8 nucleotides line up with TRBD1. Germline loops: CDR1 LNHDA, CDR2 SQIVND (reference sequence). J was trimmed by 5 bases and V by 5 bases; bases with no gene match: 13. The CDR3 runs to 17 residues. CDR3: CASSLGQGMLGTGELFF. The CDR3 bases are TGTGCCAGTAGTCTAGGACAGGGAATGTTGGGAACCGGGGAGCTGTTTTTT.

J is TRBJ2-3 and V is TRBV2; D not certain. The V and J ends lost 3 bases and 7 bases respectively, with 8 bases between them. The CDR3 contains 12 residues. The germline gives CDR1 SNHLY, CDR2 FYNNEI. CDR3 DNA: TGTGCCAGCAGTGAGGCCCGATATACGCAGTATTTT. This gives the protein CASSEARYTQYF.

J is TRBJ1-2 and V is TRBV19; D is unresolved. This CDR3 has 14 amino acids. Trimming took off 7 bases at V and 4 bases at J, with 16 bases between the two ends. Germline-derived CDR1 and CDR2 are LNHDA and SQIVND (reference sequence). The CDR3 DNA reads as TGTGCCAGTAATCCGTCGAAAGCGGTCTATGGCTACACCTTC. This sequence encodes CASNPSKAVYGYTF. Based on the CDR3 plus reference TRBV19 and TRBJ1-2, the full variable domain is DGGITQSPKYLFRKEGQNVTLSCEQNLNHDAMYWYRQDPGQGLRLIYYSQIVNDFQKGDIAEGYSVSREKKESFPLTVTSAQKNPTAFYLCASNPSKAVYGYTFGSGTRLTVV.

CDR3 region: CASSQSGANTGELFF. Here the CDR3 DNA reads TGCGCCAGCAGCCAAAGCGGAGCGAACACCGGGGAGCTGTTTTTT. The chain employs TRBV5-1 and TRBJ2-2; D might be TRBD2 (5 bases). With 4 bases removed from V and 0 bases from J, the gap between germline ends came to 10 bases. The CDR3 sequence is 15 residues long. Per the germline V gene, CDR1 is SGHRS and CDR2 is YFSETQ. Using reference TRBV5-1 and TRBJ2-2 for the parts outside the CDR3, the full variable domain is KAGVTQTPRYLIKTRGQQVTLSCSPISGHRSVSWYQQTPGQGLQFLFEYFSETQRNKGNFPGRFSGRQFSNSRSEMNVSTLELGDSALYLCASSQSGANTGELFFGEGSRLTVL.

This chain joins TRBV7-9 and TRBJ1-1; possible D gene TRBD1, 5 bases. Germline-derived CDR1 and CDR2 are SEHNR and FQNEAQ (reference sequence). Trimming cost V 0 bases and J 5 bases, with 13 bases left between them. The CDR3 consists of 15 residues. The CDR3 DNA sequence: TGTGCCAGCAGCTTAGCGCGGGGGGGTCGGACTGAAGCTTTCTTT. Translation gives CASSLARGGRTEAFF.